This entry lists 17 T cell receptor beta chains sequenced from one sample in a study of CD4 T cells in relation to SARS-CoV-2 and coronaviruses. The unexposed donors gave CD4+ T cells in about 2011-2018, prior to COVID-19. Data came from immunoSEQ multiplex PCR; TCRdb stores just in-frame clones and leaves some out. This sample has 60,000 to 65,000 clones, with approximately 94% found just once. The sample was naive CD4+ T cells from PBMCs. Subset in this sample: naive CD4+ T cells isolated by negative enrichment. These receptors came from a human donor in good health.

The chain has TRBV2 and TRBJ2-7; TRBD1 agrees at 7 bases. V lost 7 bases, J lost 2 bases, and 8 bases stayed unmatched. Germline CDR1 SNHLY, CDR2 FYNNEI. The CDR3 consists of 14 residues. CDR3 bases: TGTGCCAGCACTCGGGACAGACCAACCTACGAGCAGTACTTC. Its translation is CASTRDRPTYEQYF.

This clone was recorded only once. V and J are TRBV11-2 and TRBJ2-5; D possibly corresponds to TRBD1 (6 bases). V gave up 1 base and J gave up 5 bases, with 17 bases separating them. The CDR3 contains 16 residues. Germline CDR1 is SGHAT and CDR2 is FQNNGV. CDR3 amino acids: CASSLAWGRLKETQYF. For the CDR3, the DNA is TGTGCCAGCAGCTTAGCATGGGGGCGTCTAAAGGAGACCCAGTACTTC.

V and J are TRBV11-2 and TRBJ2-5; 9 bases agree with TRBD1. V was clipped by 5 bases and J by 5 bases; unmatched bases: 6. The CDR3 has 14 amino acids. Germline values: CDR1 SGHAT, CDR2 FQNNGV. CDR3 in amino acids: CASSQGQGWETQYF. The CDR3, as DNA: TGTGCCAGCAGCCAGGGACAGGGTTGGGAGACCCAGTACTTC.

V is TRBV28 and J is TRBJ2-7; D may be TRBD2 (6 bases). This CDR3 spans 16 amino acids. Per germline, CDR1 MDHEN and CDR2 SYDVKM. V was shortened by 4 bases and J by 1 base, with 17 bases between the two germline ends. The CDR3, as DNA: TGTGCCAGCAGTTCCCAGCGGGTCGCGCTATCCTACGAGCAGTACTTC. Protein: CASSSQRVALSYEQYF.

The sample holds one count of this clone. V gene TRBV15 combines with J gene TRBJ2-5; 11 positions match TRBD1. This CDR3 is 17 amino acids long. Germline CDR1 is LNHNV and CDR2 is YYDKDF (reference sequence). J lost 4 bases, V lost 2 bases, and 9 bases had no gene match. CDR3 DNA sequence: TGTGCCACCAGCAGACCGATGGACAGGGGGCTTGGAGAGACCCAGTACTTC. Translated, it gives CATSRPMDRGLGETQYF.

The rearrangement uses TRBV4-1 and TRBJ2-5; D is perhaps TRBD2 (6 bases). Germline loops: CDR1 MGHRA, CDR2 YSYEKL. This CDR3 has 14 amino acids. Trimming removed 0 bases at V and 9 bases at J, with 14 bases between. DNA for the CDR3: TGCGCCAGCAGCCAAGATACGGGCCGCGGGGCCCAGTACTTC. Its protein product is CASSQDTGRGAQYF.

This chain uses TRBV3-1 (or the pseudogene TRBV3-2) with TRBJ1-1; 8 bases align to TRBD1. This CDR3 contains 14 residues. The V gene end was trimmed by 2 bases and the J gene end by 7 bases; junction bases not matched to a gene: 6. Germline CDR1 LGHDT, CDR2 YNNKEL (reference sequence). CDR3 amino acids: CASSQSPGGVEAFF. CDR3 nucleotides: TGTGCCAGCAGCCAATCCCCAGGGGGCGTTGAAGCTTTCTTT.

This clone was seen only a few times. V and J are TRBV5-6 and TRBJ2-7; 10 bases agree with TRBD2. V shed 5 bases and J 2 bases; nucleotides not matched to a gene: 4. CDR1 is SGHDT, CDR2 YYEEEE, per germline. The CDR3 consists of 14 residues. This chain's CDR3 is CASRGSGRAYEQYF. The CDR3 coding sequence is TGTGCCAGCAGAGGAAGCGGGAGGGCCTACGAGCAGTACTTC.

The chain links TRBV6-5 to TRBJ2-5; 9 bases align to TRBD1. The CDR3 loop spans 15 amino acids. Per the germline V gene, CDR1 is MNHEY and CDR2 is SVGAGI. J lost 5 bases, V lost 0 bases, and 4 bases had no gene match. The CDR3 coding sequence is TGTGCCAGCAGTTACTCCACAGGGGGCGGTGAGACCCAGTACTTC. Protein: CASSYSTGGGETQYF.

The chain has TRBV5-3 and TRBJ2-5; 16 nucleotides agree with TRBD2. TRBV5-3 is sorted into the ORF group, with uncertain function. V shed 4 bases and J 5 bases; nucleotides not matched to a gene: 26. The CDR3 covers 23 residues. The CDR3 region is CARSPVPGLAGGQDLVIYETQYF. The CDR3 bases are TGTGCCAGAAGCCCAGTCCCGGGACTAGCGGGGGGGCAGGACCTAGTGATCTACGAGACCCAGTACTTC.

On this clone itself: In the same sample, other DNA sequences code for this CDR3. V gene TRBV5-1 combines with J gene TRBJ2-3; D gene ambiguous. CDR3 length: 13 residues. The V and J ends lost 0 bases and 4 bases respectively, with 6 bases between them. The germline gives CDR1 SGHRS, CDR2 YFSETQ. The CDR3 DNA reads as TGCGCCAGCAGCTTGGCTCCCTCAGATACGCAGTATTTT. Its translation is CASSLAPSDTQYF. The variable domain in full, with the rest retrieved from reference TRBV5-1 and TRBJ2-3, is KAGVTQTPRYLIKTRGQQVTLSCSPISGHRSVSWYQQTPGQGLQFLFEYFSETQRNKGNFPGRFSGRQFSNSRSEMNVSTLELGDSALYLCASSLAPSDTQYFGPGTRLTVL.

This chain joins TRBV19 and TRBJ2-1; 8 bases match TRBD2. The CDR3 loop spans 15 amino acids. The germline V gene encodes CDR1 LNHDA and CDR2 SQIVND (reference sequence). The ends lost 7 bases at V and 6 bases at J; junction bases unmatched: 11. The CDR3: CASTHPGGPTNEQFF. The CDR3 nucleotides are TGTGCCAGTACCCACCCGGGGGGGCCTACCAATGAGCAGTTCTTC.

This rearrangement joins TRBV2 to TRBJ1-2; no reliable D call. CDR1 and CDR2 (germline): SNHLY, FYNNEI. V lost 2 bases and J 0 bases, leaving 7 bases between the germline ends. The CDR3 is 14 amino acids. CDR3: CASSERTANYGYTF. The CDR3 bases are TGTGCCAGCAGTGAACGTACCGCTAACTATGGCTACACCTTC. The complete variable domain, with remaining parts taken from reference TRBV2 and TRBJ1-2, reads EPEVTQTPSHQVTQMGQEVILRCVPISNHLYFYWYRQILGQKVEFLVSFYNNEISEKSEIFDDQFSVERPDGSNFTLKIRSTKLEDSAMYFCASSERTANYGYTFGSGTRLTVV.

This rearrangement joins TRBV18 to TRBJ2-2; 7 bases line up with TRBD1. From germline, CDR1 is KGHSH and CDR2 LQKENI. The ends lost 4 bases at V and 7 bases at J; junction bases unmatched: 12. This CDR3 is 16 amino acids long. The CDR3 bases are TGTGCCAGCTCACTATCAGTACAGGGGATTCTCGGGGAGCTGTTTTTT. The encoded protein is CASSLSVQGILGELFF.

The chain employs TRBV11-2 and TRBJ2-5, with 8 bases fitting TRBD2. Germline assignment: CDR1 SGHAT and CDR2 FQNNGV. The CDR3 length is 16 residues. J lost 4 bases, V lost 3 bases, and 10 bases had no gene match. The CDR3 region has the DNA TGTGCCAGCAGCTTCCGGGGGGGAGGAGGGTTAGAGACCCAGTACTTC. It translates to CASSFRGGGGLETQYF.

The chain carries TRBV9 and TRBJ1-1; TRBD1 matches 8 bases. Germline lookup yields CDR1 SGDLS and CDR2 YYNGEE. The CDR3 has 14 amino acids. V dropped 4 bases and J dropped 4; count of bases not matched to a gene: 6. CDR3 in DNA: TGTGCCAGCAGCCTCAGACAGGGGAGCACTGAAGCTTTCTTT. Its translation: CASSLRQGSTEAFF.

The V and J genes are TRBV27 and TRBJ2-7; the match to TRBD2 covers 9 bases. J lost 7 bases, V lost 3 bases, and 4 bases had no gene match. The CDR3 covers 13 residues. CDR1 and CDR2 (germline): MNHEY, SMNVEV (reference sequence). The CDR3 DNA reads TGTGCCAGCAGTTTTGGCGGGAGGGCGGAGCAGTACTTC. Protein: CASSFGGRAEQYF.